The 2 T cell receptor beta chains listed next were all sequenced from one sample in a study of immune characteristics of hereditary and idiopathic chronic pancreatitis. The pancreas tissue came from patients undergoing total pancreatectomy with islet autotransplantation. Produced via immunoSEQ multiplex PCR; TCRdb's table is partial and in-frame only. The sample shows roughly 14,000 clones, 70% to 75% of them seen only once. Sequenced material: pancreas tissue with hereditary chronic pancreatitis. The receptors originated from a human donor with chronic pancreatitis.

This clone was observed a few times. This sequence joins TRBV6-4 and TRBJ2-2, with 8 bases identical to TRBD2. Germline V gene lookup returns CDR1 MRHNA and CDR2 SNTAGT. The CDR3 loop spans 14 amino acids. Trimming cost V 3 bases and J 3 bases; bases outside gene matches: 0. The CDR3: CASSEAGDTGELFF. In DNA form, the CDR3 reads TGTGCCAGCAGTGAAGCGGGAGACACCGGGGAGCTGTTTTTT.

Points on this clone: The junction departs from the called germline gene at one end, perhaps through a read error. Other DNA sequences within the sample encode an identical CDR3. The chain links TRBV5-1 to TRBJ1-4; D is uncertain. CDR3 length: 12 residues. The germline gives CDR1 SGHRS, CDR2 YFSETQ. This chain's CDR3 is CASSLSREKLFF. The CDR3 DNA reads TGTGCCAGCAGCTTGTCCCGGGAAAAACTGTTTTTT.